This T cell receptor (beta chain) comes out of a study of CD8 T cells in ankylosing spondylitis. Findings of the study overall: There was a TCR beta motif, made of several highly homologous variants, that appeared characteristic of ankylosing spondylitis blood. According to the report, clones linked to the disease were significantly enriched in matched synovial fluid samples taken from ankylosing spondylitis patients.

Quantitative molecular-barcoded 5'-RACE generated the TCR beta libraries. TCRdb re-called the 5' RACE reads with MiXCR, one entry per CDR3 protein. The top ten clones hold more than 9% of a sample with under 120,000 distinct CDR3 sequences, nearly 25% of them seen once. Details on this clonotype: Antigen: not known.

V gave up 2 bases and J gave up 6 bases, with 9 bases separating them. This CDR3 spans 13 amino acids. Germline CDR1 is SGHAT and CDR2 is FQDESV (reference sequence). The rearrangement uses TRBV11-1 and TRBJ2-3; possibly TRBD1 for D (5 bases). The TCR originated in a male donor with ankylosing spondylitis. The sequenced material came from synovial fluid, either unsorted or a sorted T cell fraction (not recorded which). The CDR3 nucleotides read TGTGCCAGCAGCTTATCAGGGCCCGATACGCAGTATTTT. It translates to CASSLSGPDTQYF.